This TCR beta chain emerged from a study of blood T cells in healthy people across ages. Turning to the study itself: Using template switching, researchers captured about one barcoded beta molecule for each two T cells.

Study outcomes and limitations: Estimated diversity across one million T cells was deemed an underestimate. Naive CD4+ cell counts and diversity both ran higher in long-lived than in aged donors.

The authors ran a second PCR of about 7 to 11 cycles using a sample-barcoded 5' primer and a J-beta primer mix. TCRdb re-analysed the 5' RACE reads in MiXCR, keeping a single row per CDR3 protein. This sample has 700,000 to 950,000 distinct CDR3 sequences, with roughly 47% found just once. The CDR3 runs to 10 residues. Trimming took 0 bases from V and 13 from J, leaving 7 bases between them. The germline V gene encodes CDR1 DFQATT and CDR2 SNEGSKA (reference sequence). This clonotype was seen only a few times. The antigen is unknown. This receptor was identified in a woman aged 60 to 75 in good health. V gene TRBV20-1 combines with J gene TRBJ2-4; D is unresolved. The sequencing sample was made of blood. For the CDR3, the DNA is TGCAGTGCTAGAGAAAACGGGCAGTACTTC. Amino acid sequence: CSARENGQYF.